Following are 31 T cell receptor beta chains from one sample sequenced in a study of blood T cell repertoires in COVID-19. Profiling relied on immunoSEQ multiplex PCR, and the TCRdb table lists in-frame clones only, not all of them. Here the sample spans roughly 360,000 clones, 83% being singletons. Sequencing was carried out using PBMCs or T cells enriched from blood (not recorded which). Receptors were obtained from a woman in her 50s who had recovered from COVID-19.

The chain joins TRBV27 to TRBJ1-2, with a weak D call TRBD1 (5 bases). The CDR3 loop spans 13 amino acids. Germline CDR1 MNHEY, CDR2 SMNVEV (reference sequence). Trimming stripped 5 bases from V and 2 bases from J, with 9 bases between. CDR3 loop: CASSPQGNYGYTF. The CDR3, as DNA: TGTGCCAGCAGTCCCCAGGGAAACTATGGCTACACCTTC.

The J gene is TRBJ2-1, the V gene TRBV4-1; unclear D gene. Germline V gene sequence: CDR1 MGHRA, CDR2 YSYEKL. The CDR3 loop spans 11 amino acids. Trimming cost V 2 bases and J 7 bases, with 3 bases left between them. CDR3 sequence: CASSQLNEQFF. The CDR3 region has the DNA TGCGCCAGCAGCCAACTGAATGAGCAGTTCTTC.

The V gene is TRBV6-5, the J gene TRBJ2-7; the match to TRBD1 covers 9 bases. The J segment lost 10 bases and the V segment lost 1 base, leaving 8 bases of the junction unmatched. The CDR3 contains 14 residues. Germline V lookup: CDR1 MNHEY, CDR2 SVGAGI. The CDR3 coding sequence is TGTGCCAGCAGTTACTTGGGACAGGGAGAACACCAGTACTTC. The encoded protein is CASSYLGQGEHQYF.

This clone was seen only a few times. The chain couples TRBV14 to TRBJ1-5, with D perhaps TRBD1 (5 bases). The CDR3 is made up of 14 amino acids. In germline, CDR1 is SGHDN, CDR2 FVKESK. V lost 4 bases to trimming and J lost 6 bases, with 13 bases between them. As DNA, the CDR3 is TGTGCCAGCAGCCTTATGGGGGGTAGTCAGCCCCAGCATTTT. It is translated as CASSLMGGSQPQHF.

J is TRBJ1-4 and V is TRBV19, with 8 bases that match TRBD1. Losses at the gene ends were 5 bases for V and 2 bases for J; bases not matched to a gene: 7. Germline CDR1 is LNHDA and CDR2 is SQIVND (reference sequence). This CDR3 region has 16 residues. The DNA for the CDR3 is TGTGCCAGTAGTCCCCCAGGGGGCTTTACTAATGAAAAACTGTTTTTT. It is translated as CASSPPGGFTNEKLFF.

The chain joins TRBV7-2 to TRBJ1-2; D might be TRBD1 (6 bases). Germline CDR1 SGHTA, CDR2 FQGNSA. V dropped 7 bases and J dropped 0 bases, with 18 bases sitting between them. The CDR3 spans 16 residues. In DNA, the CDR3 is TGTGCCAGCACCCAGAAGGGGGGGGGCGCTAACTATGGCTACACCTTC. Amino acid sequence: CASTQKGGGANYGYTF.

This rearrangement joins TRBV7-3 to TRBJ2-1; D is uncertain. The CDR3 spans 15 residues. V gave up 5 bases and J gave up 2 bases, with 13 bases separating them. Germline V gene sequence: CDR1 SGHTA, CDR2 FQGTGA. The CDR3 DNA reads TGTGCCAGCAGCGTTGAACTGAGCACCTACAATGAGCAGTTCTTC. Translation gives CASSVELSTYNEQFF.

The rearrangement links TRBV11-1 to TRBJ2-2, with 10 bases fitting TRBD2. This CDR3 comprises 14 residues. V trimming: 5 bases; J trimming: 13 bases; junction bases outside the gene matches: 10. Per the germline V gene, CDR1 is SGHAT and CDR2 is FQDESV (reference sequence). The CDR3 DNA follows: TGTGCCAGCAGCAGTAGCGGGGGGACCGGATTGCTGTTTTTT. This codes for CASSSSGGTGLLFF.

J is TRBJ2-1 and V is TRBV5-1; 8 positions match TRBD1. Germline assignment: CDR1 SGHRS and CDR2 YFSETQ. This CDR3 comprises 17 residues. Trimming took 4 bases from V and 0 from J; bases not matched to a gene: 9. The CDR3 spells CASSALGQGSSYNEQFF. The DNA for the CDR3 is TGCGCCAGCAGCGCCCTAGGACAGGGAAGCTCCTACAATGAGCAGTTCTTC.

The rearrangement uses TRBV9 and TRBJ2-7; 8 bases align to TRBD1. The CDR3 extends over 18 amino acids. Trimming cost V 2 bases and J 0 bases; bases outside gene matches: 13. CDR1 and CDR2 from the germline V gene are SGDLS and YYNGEE. The CDR3 loop is CASSVGAGTGTISYEQYF. In nucleotides, the CDR3 is TGTGCCAGCAGCGTGGGAGCCGGGACAGGCACAATCTCCTACGAGCAGTACTTC.

The V gene is TRBV11-3, the J gene TRBJ2-7, with 8 bases aligning to TRBD1. This CDR3 region has 15 residues. The germline V gene encodes CDR1 SGHNT and CDR2 YENEEA. The ends lost 4 bases at V and 4 bases at J; junction bases unmatched: 9. The CDR3 here is CASSSPGTGSYEQYF. The CDR3 DNA reads TGTGCCAGCAGCTCCCCCGGGACAGGCTCGTACGAGCAGTACTTC.

V usage is TRBV18 and J usage is TRBJ1-1, with unresolved D. The V gene lost 5 bases and the J gene lost 2 bases, with 15 bases spanning the gap. CDR3 length equals 15 residues. Per germline, CDR1 KGHSH and CDR2 LQKENI. The DNA for the CDR3 is TGTGCCAGCTCATCTTATACCGGGTCCAACACTGAAGCTTTCTTT. Its translation: CASSSYTGSNTEAFF.

V usage is TRBV5-1 and J usage is TRBJ2-1; TRBD2 matches at 7 bases. V dropped 0 bases and J dropped 2; count of bases not matched to a gene: 2. Germline CDR1 and CDR2: SGHRS and YFSETQ. The CDR3 spans 15 residues. The CDR3 loop reads CASSLVGLPYNEQFF. CDR3 DNA sequence: TGCGCCAGCAGCTTGGTGGGACTACCCTACAATGAGCAGTTCTTC.

The chain links TRBV19 to TRBJ1-1, with 12 bases matching TRBD1. Germline CDR1 reads LNHDA; CDR2 reads SQIVND (reference sequence). V shed 3 bases, J shed 3 bases, and the junction held 11 bases outside the gene matches. The CDR3 runs 18 residues. The CDR3 loop is CASSMYGTGGDLYTEAFF. Written as DNA, the CDR3 is TGTGCCAGTAGTATGTACGGGACAGGGGGCGACCTTTACACTGAAGCTTTCTTT. Full variable domain (missing parts from reference TRBV19 and TRBJ1-1): DGGITQSPKYLFRKEGQNVTLSCEQNLNHDAMYWYRQDPGQGLRLIYYSQIVNDFQKGDIAEGYSVSREKKESFPLTVTSAQKNPTAFYLCASSMYGTGGDLYTEAFFGQGTRLTVV.

This chain connects TRBV30 to TRBJ2-2; D might be TRBD1 (6 bases). The V and J ends lost 7 bases and 4 bases respectively, with 19 bases between them. Germline CDR1 GTSNPN, CDR2 SVGIG (reference sequence). CDR3 size: 15 residues. The CDR3 reads CASPPGHSGTGELFF. CDR3 in DNA: TGTGCCTCCCCGCCGGGACATTCAGGCACCGGGGAGCTGTTTTTT.

The table lists this clone with a few counts. Here the CDR3 reads CASSPTGGRSEKLFF. The DNA for the CDR3 is TGTGCCAGCAGCCCCACTGGGGGGAGGAGTGAAAAACTGTTTTTT. The chain carries TRBV7-3 and TRBJ1-4; possible D gene TRBD1, 5 bases. Germline assignment: CDR1 SGHTA and CDR2 FQGTGA. This CDR3 has 15 residues. V lost 5 bases and J lost 7, with 17 bases in between.

The chain links TRBV9 to TRBJ2-2; TRBD1 is a possible D gene (6 bases). CDR1 is SGDLS and CDR2 is YYNGEE in the germline V gene. V was cut by 3 bases and J by 5 bases, with 11 bases left in between. The CDR3 spans 14 residues. CDR3: CASSEYRETGELFF. DNA for the CDR3: TGTGCCAGCAGCGAATACAGGGAAACCGGGGAGCTGTTTTTT.

The chain carries TRBV7-8 and TRBJ2-5, with a possible D match to TRBD1 (5 bases). Germline V gene sequence: CDR1 SGHVS, CDR2 FQNEAQ. The CDR3 length is 16 residues. Trimming took 2 bases from V and 6 from J, leaving 19 bases between them. The CDR3 region has the DNA TGTGCCAGCAGCTTAAATCCTCCGCAGGGCGCGCAGACCCAGTACTTC. It codes for CASSLNPPQGAQTQYF.

The chain has TRBV7-6 and TRBJ2-2; D uncertain. Germline lookup yields CDR1 SGHVS and CDR2 FNYEAQ. V lost 1 base to trimming and J lost 1 base, with 7 bases between them. This CDR3 is 15 amino acids long. The chain's CDR3 is CASSLGGLNTGELFF. In DNA form, the CDR3 reads TGTGCCAGCAGCTTAGGAGGCTTGAACACCGGGGAGCTGTTTTTT.

This chain connects TRBV11-3 to TRBJ1-3; 8 bases are a match to TRBD1. Trimming removed 4 bases from V and 7 bases from J; junction bases left unmatched: 9. Germline V gene lookup returns CDR1 SGHNT and CDR2 YENEEA. This CDR3 has 15 residues. The CDR3 protein is CASSSPWGQENTIYF. CDR3 coding DNA: TGTGCCAGCAGCTCCCCTTGGGGACAGGAGAACACCATATATTTT.

This clone was seen once. The rearrangement uses TRBV27 and TRBJ2-3; 8 bases line up with TRBD1. The J segment lost 2 bases and the V segment lost 6 bases, leaving 16 bases of the junction unmatched. This CDR3 is built from 18 residues. The germline V gene has CDR1 MNHEY and CDR2 SMNVEV (reference sequence). The CDR3 sequence: CASRSGGAGVLVTDTQYF. CDR3 in DNA: TGTGCCAGCAGGTCAGGGGGCGCGGGCGTCCTGGTCACAGATACGCAGTATTTT.

The V call is TRBV6-5, the J call TRBJ1-2, with 11 bases fitting TRBD1. Germline V CDR1 and CDR2: MNHEY, SVGAGI. The CDR3 totals 13 residues. The V segment lost 7 bases and the J segment 4 bases; nucleotides outside the gene matches: 2. The CDR3 region has the DNA TGTGCCAGCACCGGGACAGGGGGCTATGGCTACACCTTC. It yields the protein CASTGTGGYGYTF.

This clone was observed a few times. DNA for the CDR3: TGTGCCAGCAGTTCCCCGGGCAGGGGGCTTTGGGGCTACACCTTC. This codes for CASSSPGRGLWGYTF. The rearrangement joins TRBV6-5 to TRBJ1-2; 8 bases align to TRBD1. The CDR3 contains 15 residues. Per the germline V gene, CDR1 is MNHEY and CDR2 is SVGAGI. V dropped 4 bases and J dropped 8; count of bases not matched to a gene: 12.

The rearrangement uses TRBV7-9 and TRBJ1-1; D is perhaps TRBD1 (6 bases). Trimming removed 7 bases from V and 6 bases from J, with 18 bases in between. The CDR3 consists of 14 residues. Germline lookup yields CDR1 SEHNR and CDR2 FQNEAQ (reference sequence). Here the CDR3 DNA reads TGTGCCAGCAAAGGGCCGGGACATTACGCTGAAGCTTTCTTT. Protein: CASKGPGHYAEAFF.

V gene TRBV9 combines with J gene TRBJ2-7; 10 bases are a match to TRBD1. CDR1 and CDR2 (germline): SGDLS, YYNGEE. V lost 0 bases and J lost 2; bases outside the gene matches: 2. This CDR3 region has 15 residues. The CDR3 loop is CASSVAGTGAYEQYF. The CDR3 DNA reads TGTGCCAGCAGCGTAGCTGGGACAGGGGCCTACGAGCAGTACTTC.

This chain links TRBV4-3 with TRBJ2-6, with D tentatively TRBD2 (6 bases). Germline V gives CDR1 LGHNA, CDR2 YSLEER. The CDR3 totals 18 residues. V was shortened by 0 bases and J by 2 bases, with 14 bases between the two germline ends. The CDR3 DNA reads TGCGCCAGCAGCCAAGACGAGGGAGGAGGAACTGGGGCCAACGTCCTGACTTTC. Protein: CASSQDEGGGTGANVLTF.

This clone appeared a single time. The chain carries TRBV5-5 and TRBJ2-3; 7 bases map to TRBD2. Germline CDR1 SGHKS, CDR2 YYEKEE (reference sequence). The CDR3 is 18 amino acids. The J segment lost 2 bases and the V segment lost 4 bases, leaving 16 bases of the junction unmatched. The CDR3 region is CASSLGGLRGSITDTQYF. The DNA for the CDR3 is TGTGCCAGCAGCCTCGGCGGTTTGCGGGGGAGCATCACAGATACGCAGTATTTT.

The chain has TRBV30 and TRBJ2-3, with 9 nucleotides matching TRBD2. The V gene's germline CDR1 is GTSNPN and CDR2 SVGIG (reference sequence). The length of the CDR3 is 14 residues. Trimming cost V 3 bases and J 2 bases; bases outside gene matches: 3. CDR3 nucleotide sequence: TGTGCCTGGAGAGCTAGCGGGAACACAGATACGCAGTATTTT. Protein: CAWRASGNTDTQYF.

V and J are TRBV6-5 and TRBJ2-6; D might be TRBD1 (5 bases). Germline values: CDR1 MNHEY, CDR2 SVGAGI. The CDR3 spans 15 residues. V lost 2 bases, J lost 4 bases, and 9 bases lay in between. CDR3 nucleotide sequence: TGTGCCAGCAGTTACGGGGCGGCCGGGGCCAACGTCCTGACTTTC. Translation: CASSYGAAGANVLTF.

This clone appeared once. The J gene is TRBJ1-3, the V gene TRBV6-4; D unresolved. Trimming left V 8 bases short and J 3 bases short, with 8 bases between. Germline V gene data show CDR1 as MRHNA and CDR2 as SNTAGT. CDR3 length equals 12 residues. The CDR3 region is CASSENGNTIYF. CDR3 nucleotides: TGTGCCAGCTCCGAGAATGGAAACACCATATATTTT.

This rearrangement joins TRBV5-4 to TRBJ2-7, with 10 bases identical to TRBD1. Trimming at V came to 3 bases and at J to 7 bases, leaving 10 bases not matched to a gene. CDR1 and CDR2 from the germline V gene are SGHNT and YYREEE (reference sequence). CDR3 length: 15 residues. CDR3 protein: CASSYSGTGVDEQYF. The DNA of the CDR3 is TGTGCCAGCAGCTATTCCGGGACAGGGGTTGATGAGCAGTACTTC.